These T cell receptor beta chains were read from a single sample in a study of PD-1 blockade in classical Hodgkin lymphoma. TCRdb's table, derived via immunoSEQ multiplex PCR, lists solely in-frame clones and lacks some. The table records around 7,700 clones, 70% to 90% of them present only once. This material consisted of CD4+ T cells from blood, taken at baseline. The origin of the receptors is a human donor with classical Hodgkin lymphoma. The CDR3 runs from the conserved cysteine through the conserved F or W. D genes are given only for firm matches. Clone size, where shown, is once, few, many, or a class for clones that have expanded.

d_call: -
v_call: TRBV10-3
j_call: TRBJ2-3
clone_size: -
cdr3_nt: TGTGCCGCCTCGGGGGGCGGGGATACGCAGTATTTT
cdr3_aa: CAASGGGDTQYF

d_call: TRBD1
v_call: TRBV10-3
j_call: TRBJ2-7
clone_size: -
cdr3_nt: TGTGCCATCAGTGAGGGACAGGGTAAGCAGTACTTC
cdr3_aa: CAISEGQGKQYF

d_call: -
v_call: TRBV5-1
j_call: TRBJ1-2
clone_size: -
cdr3_nt: TGCGCCAGCAGCTTGGAGGGCCGCAACTATGGCTACACCTTC
cdr3_aa: CASSLEGRNYGYTF

d_call: TRBD1
v_call: TRBV7-8
j_call: TRBJ2-2
clone_size: -
cdr3_nt: TGTGCCAGCAGCCCCTCCGGGACAGGAGGATCTGACACCGGGGAGCTGTTTTTT
cdr3_aa: CASSPSGTGGSDTGELFF

d_call: -
v_call: TRBV6-5
j_call: TRBJ1-1
clone_size: -
cdr3_nt: TGTGCCAGCAGTTACTCGATCCGGGCTGAAGCTTTCTTT
cdr3_aa: CASSYSIRAEAFF

d_call: -
v_call: TRBV7-2
j_call: TRBJ2-2
clone_size: -
cdr3_nt: TGTGCCAGCAGCGCGGGAAGTAACACCGGGGAGCTGTTTTTT
cdr3_aa: CASSAGSNTGELFF

d_call: TRBD1
v_call: TRBV30
j_call: TRBJ2-5
clone_size: -
cdr3_nt: TGTGCCAGGACAGGAGGAGAGACCCAGTACTTC
cdr3_aa: CARTGGETQYF

d_call: TRBD1
v_call: TRBV29-1
j_call: TRBJ1-2
clone_size: -
cdr3_nt: TGCAGCGTTGTGGGAATAAGGGGGCCTTATGGCTACACCTTC
cdr3_aa: CSVVGIRGPYGYTF

d_call: -
v_call: TRBV7-9
j_call: TRBJ2-5
clone_size: -
cdr3_nt: TGTGCCAGCAGTAATCCCCTGGTCATCGGGGAGACCCAGTACTTC
cdr3_aa: CASSNPLVIGETQYF

d_call: -
v_call: TRBV6-1
j_call: TRBJ1-4
clone_size: -
cdr3_nt: TGTGCCAGCAGTGGACCCTGGGGGAGGGGAGGCGAAAAACTGTTTTTT
cdr3_aa: CASSGPWGRGGEKLFF

d_call: -
v_call: TRBV7-8
j_call: TRBJ2-5
clone_size: -
cdr3_nt: TGTGCCAGCAGCTTAGGGATAGTCTCCGGGGGAGAGACCCAGTACTTC
cdr3_aa: CASSLGIVSGGETQYF

d_call: TRBD2
v_call: TRBV7-9
j_call: TRBJ2-1
clone_size: -
cdr3_nt: TGTGCCAGCAGCTCGACTGGACTAGCGGGAGGCCCTCAGTTCTTC
cdr3_aa: CASSSTGLAGGPQFF

d_call: -
v_call: TRBV5-4
j_call: TRBJ1-3
clone_size: -
cdr3_nt: TGTGCCAGCAGCTTACTCGGGGGGGATGGAAACACCATATATTTT
cdr3_aa: CASSLLGGDGNTIYF

d_call: -
v_call: TRBV4-2
j_call: TRBJ2-1
clone_size: -
cdr3_nt: TGTGCCAGCAGCGGGGGTAGCTCCTACAATGAGCAGTTCTTC
cdr3_aa: CASSGGSSYNEQFF

d_call: -
v_call: TRBV28
j_call: TRBJ2-2
clone_size: -
cdr3_nt: TGTGCCAGCAGCCAGATGGGGGGCGGGTCTGGGGAGCTGTTTTTT
cdr3_aa: CASSQMGGGSGELFF

d_call: -
v_call: TRBV27
j_call: TRBJ1-1
clone_size: -
cdr3_nt: TGTGCCAGCGTCTCCCAGGCGGGGACTGAAGCTTTCTTT
cdr3_aa: CASVSQAGTEAFF

d_call: TRBD1
v_call: TRBV7-2
j_call: TRBJ2-7
clone_size: few
cdr3_nt: TGTGCCAGCAGTCCAGGGTGGGGACAGGAGAGCTACGAGCAGTACTTC
cdr3_aa: CASSPGWGQESYEQYF

d_call: -
v_call: TRBV5-1
j_call: TRBJ2-2
clone_size: -
cdr3_nt: TGCGCCAGCAGCGTTACAGGGTTGGGGAACACCGGGGAGCTGTTTTTT
cdr3_aa: CASSVTGLGNTGELFF

d_call: -
v_call: TRBV5-6
j_call: TRBJ2-7
clone_size: -
cdr3_nt: TGTGCCAGCAGTGAGGCAGGGGGGTCCTACGAGCAGTACTTC
cdr3_aa: CASSEAGGSYEQYF

d_call: -
v_call: TRBV6-5
j_call: TRBJ2-5
clone_size: -
cdr3_nt: TGTGCCAGCAGCCCCAGTCCAAGGCGGGAGACCCAGTACTTC
cdr3_aa: CASSPSPRRETQYF

d_call: -
v_call: TRBV9
j_call: TRBJ1-1
clone_size: -
cdr3_nt: TGTGCCAGCAGCGTGATAGGGGGGTACGCTTTCTTT
cdr3_aa: CASSVIGGYAFF

d_call: -
v_call: TRBV19
j_call: TRBJ2-1
clone_size: -
cdr3_nt: TGTGCCAGTACCCCAACCGGATGGAATGAGCAGTTCTTC
cdr3_aa: CASTPTGWNEQFF

d_call: TRBD1
v_call: TRBV19
j_call: TRBJ2-5
clone_size: -
cdr3_nt: TGTGCCAGTAGTACAAAGAGGGACAGGGTAGAGACCCAGTACTTC
cdr3_aa: CASSTKRDRVETQYF

d_call: -
v_call: TRBV11-1
j_call: TRBJ1-2
clone_size: few
cdr3_nt: TGTGCCAGCAGCTGGGCCGGGACGAATGGCTACACCTTC
cdr3_aa: CASSWAGTNGYTF

d_call: TRBD1
v_call: TRBV19
j_call: TRBJ2-5
clone_size: -
cdr3_nt: TGTGCCACTTCGCAGGACAGGCTGGGGGTGACCCAGTACTTC
cdr3_aa: CATSQDRLGVTQYF

d_call: TRBD2
v_call: TRBV12-5
j_call: TRBJ2-1
clone_size: -
cdr3_nt: TGTGCTAGTGCCTTACTAGCGGGAACGGGTGAGCAGTTCTTC
cdr3_aa: CASALLAGTGEQFF

d_call: -
v_call: TRBV18
j_call: TRBJ2-7
clone_size: -
cdr3_nt: TGTGCCAGCTCACCATCGGCAGGAGCCGGCGAGCAGTACTTC
cdr3_aa: CASSPSAGAGEQYF

d_call: -
v_call: TRBV6-5
j_call: TRBJ2-7
clone_size: -
cdr3_nt: TGTGCCAGCAGTTATGACAGTCGCACCTACGAGCAGTACTTC
cdr3_aa: CASSYDSRTYEQYF

d_call: -
v_call: TRBV14
j_call: TRBJ2-1
clone_size: -
cdr3_nt: TGTGCCAGCAGCCCCCACGTGACAGACTACAATGAGCAGTTCTTC
cdr3_aa: CASSPHVTDYNEQFF

d_call: TRBD2
v_call: TRBV5-4
j_call: TRBJ2-1
clone_size: once
cdr3_nt: TGTGCCAGCAGCCAGGGACTAGCGGTTTACAATGAGCAGTTCTTC
cdr3_aa: CASSQGLAVYNEQFF

d_call: TRBD1
v_call: TRBV2
j_call: TRBJ2-2
clone_size: once
cdr3_nt: TGTGCCAGCAGTTGGACAGGGACCAACACCGGGGAGCTGTTTTTT
cdr3_aa: CASSWTGTNTGELFF

d_call: TRBD1
v_call: TRBV6-5
j_call: TRBJ2-7
clone_size: -
cdr3_nt: TGTGCCAGCAGTCAGGGACAGGGAATGTCCTACGAGCAGTACTTC
cdr3_aa: CASSQGQGMSYEQYF

d_call: -
v_call: TRBV10-3
j_call: TRBJ1-4
clone_size: -
cdr3_nt: TGTGCCATCAGGGGCCCCGGGGTTGGAGAACTGTTTTTT
cdr3_aa: CAIRGPGVGELFF

d_call: -
v_call: TRBV27
j_call: TRBJ2-7
clone_size: -
cdr3_nt: TGTGCCAGCAAGAGACTAGGGGCAGACGAGCAGTACTTC
cdr3_aa: CASKRLGADEQYF

d_call: -
v_call: TRBV15
j_call: TRBJ1-1
clone_size: -
cdr3_nt: TGTGCCACCAGCAGAGATCATATTATCACAGGGTATGGCACTGAAGCTTTCTTT
cdr3_aa: CATSRDHIITGYGTEAFF

d_call: -
v_call: TRBV7-2
j_call: TRBJ2-5
clone_size: -
cdr3_nt: TGTGCCAGCAGCGCTTACCAAGAGACCCAGTACTTC
cdr3_aa: CASSAYQETQYF

d_call: TRBD2
v_call: TRBV5-4
j_call: TRBJ2-7
clone_size: -
cdr3_nt: TGTGCCAGCAGCCGGACTAGCGGGAGCTCCTACGAGCAGTACTTC
cdr3_aa: CASSRTSGSSYEQYF

d_call: -
v_call: TRBV6-1
j_call: TRBJ2-7
clone_size: -
cdr3_nt: TGTGCCAGCCTGATAACATTGACCCTACCATACGAGCAGTACTTC
cdr3_aa: CASLITLTLPYEQYF

d_call: -
v_call: TRBV27
j_call: TRBJ2-5
clone_size: -
cdr3_nt: TGTGCCAACACTCTTGACACTGAAGAGACCCAGTACTTC
cdr3_aa: CANTLDTEETQYF

d_call: TRBD1
v_call: TRBV11-1
j_call: TRBJ2-3
clone_size: once
cdr3_nt: TGTGCCAGCAGCCCCGGGACAGGGGGCACAGATACGCAGTATTTT
cdr3_aa: CASSPGTGGTDTQYF